The following is a T cell receptor (beta chain) sequence with its context. No antigen is known for it. No clone much larger than this one lies a single base away; base qualities are absent. The sample belongs to a study of T cell responses to AZD1222 COVID-19 vaccine (dated by TCRdb to the early 2020s). Turning to the overall study: AZD1222 recipients with second doses at about 4 weeks or about 12 weeks were pooled, because spike-specific TCR depth and breadth did not differ between schedules. TCR sequencing covered 233 trial participants: about 210 given two doses of AZD1222 and 26 given two doses of MenACWY control vaccine. Trial participants were enrolled into age subgroups of 18-55, 56-69 and 70-plus years, which contained 148, 28 and 57 TCR-sequenced participants, respectively.

Summary of the overall study and its limitations: In the small 56-69-year group, the increase in depth fell short of significance, most likely because of low power. Most participants were white British and females outnumbered males, and the authors suggested that clonal diversity may have been underestimated. Vaccine-associated CD4 TCRs spanned the whole spike protein, with dominant responses in regions 160-218 and 743-854. Because no samples from the day 14 peak response were available, repertoires could be characterized only after the peak T cell response. A significant rise in spike-specific TCR breadth and depth was observed after two AZD1222 doses relative to day 0 and relative to MenACWY recipients. Reportedly, almost half of the unique spike-specific TCRs recognized epitopes lying outside the regions that are mutated in the B.1.351 and B.1.1.7 variants. Conclusions about previously exposed vaccinees are limited, since just a handful of AZD1222 recipients were seropositive for SARS-CoV-2 at baseline.

The CDR3 spans 14 residues, from the cysteine through the phenylalanine. CDR3 DNA only is kept here, 42 bases in frame from base 1. From a lookup of the germline V gene, CDR1 and CDR2 are MGHDK and SYGVNS. The trim is 3 bases for V and 5 bases for J, with a gap of 14 bases between the germline ends. Explained via the paper, the time point label denotes: baseline before first vaccination. Vaccinee samples came from UK trials COV001 and COV002, including a single-blind randomized controlled phase 2/3 trial of AZD1222 (ChAdOx1 nCoV-19) in healthy adults. For TCRbeta chain sequencing, PBMC samples from trial participants were taken at day 0 and at day 28 after the second dose. The CDR3 regions of human TCRbeta chains were analyzed by immunosequencing. Turning to the authors' computational methods: TCRs in the repertoires were compared against a reference library of SARS-CoV-2-specific TCRs that had been generated with the MIRA antigen-specificity platform. Breadth was defined as the fraction of unique TCRs that were SARS-CoV-2-associated. Depth was defined as the fraction of total T cells that were SARS-CoV-2-associated. Using the MIRA data, each spike-specific TCR was assigned both to the spike region to which the TCR was reactive and to a CD4 or CD8 class. Log10-transformed breadth and depth values were compared by one-way ANOVA with Sidak's multiple comparisons tests. In TCRdb, the immuneACCESS table is reduced to in-frame sequences with V and J assigned. These tables do not hold every clone; where another copy was compared, an unresolved V gene accounts for under half, and the others remain unexplained. D and trimming come from the DNA, and the V and J calls and clone size come from that table. The sample table lists some 170,000 clones, roughly 89% of them with a count of one. The ten biggest clones cover approximately 1.8% of the sample.

This TCR was sampled from an adult in good health. The sequence links TRBV25-1 to TRBJ2-7; the D match is possibly TRBD1 or TRBD2, with 5 bases aligned in each. The input for sequencing was peripheral blood, taken on day 0 of AZD1222 vaccination. Here the CDR3 is given as CASSDARGRHEQYF. Here is the DNA: TGTGCCAGCAGTGACGCCCGGGGCAGGCACGAGCAGTACTTC.